This T cell receptor beta chain is drawn from a study of shared clonotypes between healthy human individuals. The overall study: Donors had three CD4 naive, three CD4 memory, two CD8 naive and one CD8 memory plate apiece.

J was trimmed by 7 bases and V by 6 bases; bases with no gene match: 6. The germline CDR1 and CDR2 sequences are SGHTA and FQGNSA. The CDR3 loop spans 13 amino acids. The donor population consisted of healthy HIV-negative adults with no recent acute infections or vaccinations. The method was immunoSEQ multiplex PCR; TCRdb's version includes in-frame clones alone and lacks a portion of them. Of roughly 1.5 million clones in the sample, 95% to 99% were seen once. A single count supports this clone. The sequencing sample was made of naive CD4+ T cells sorted from blood. Subset specified: CD45RA+ positively selected. The TCR sequence derives from a man aged 30 to 45 in good health. V usage is TRBV7-2 and J usage is TRBJ1-2; 9 nucleotides align to TRBD1. CDR3 residues: CASSTGGFGGYTF. Here the CDR3 DNA reads TGTGCCAGCAGTACAGGGGGCTTCGGTGGCTACACCTTC. The whole variable domain, remainder taken from reference TRBV7-2 and TRBJ1-2, is GAGVSQSPSNKVTEKGKDVELRCDPISGHTALYWYRQSLGQGLEFLIYFQGNSAPDKSGLPSDRFSAERTGGSVSTLTIQRTQQEDSAVYLCASSTGGFGGYTFGSGTRLTVV.